A selection of T cell receptor beta chains follows, all from one sample in a study of blood T cell repertoires in COVID-19. Generated by immunoSEQ multiplex PCR, the TCRdb table keeps only in-frame clones and is missing some. This table has some 260,000 clones, 60% to 75% appearing once. Source material: peripheral blood. Receptor source: a woman of 80 years or more with acute or convalescent COVID-19. Both conserved end residues are part of each CDR3. A D gene is named only where the DNA matches it firmly. Not all rows give a size; the values are once, few, many and, for expanded clones, a class.

d_call j_call v_call clone_size cdr3_aa cdr3_nt
- TRBJ2-7 TRBV6-6 once CASSSQGNYEQYF TGTGCCAGCAGTTCCCAGGGCAACTACGAGCAGTACTTC
TRBD1 TRBJ1-5 TRBV7-9 - CASSQSGTGGNQPQHF TGTGCCAGCAGCCAATCCGGGACAGGGGGCAATCAGCCCCAGCATTTT
TRBD2 TRBJ2-2 TRBV7-9 few CASSLGGSRASFRTGELFF TGTGCCAGCAGCTTAGGCGGGAGTAGGGCGTCCTTCCGCACCGGGGAGCTGTTTTTT
- TRBJ1-1 TRBV7-8 once CATRRHLNTEAFF TGTGCCACCAGGAGGCACCTGAACACTGAAGCTTTCTTT
- TRBJ2-5 TRBV7-9 - CASSLAFGAENPRETQYF TGTGCCAGCAGCTTAGCTTTTGGGGCAGAGAACCCCAGGGAGACCCAGTACTTC
- TRBJ1-3 TRBV7-2 - CASSLNRDVTGNTIYF TGTGCCAGCAGCTTAAACAGGGACGTAACTGGAAACACCATATATTTT
- TRBJ2-4 TRBV2 few CASSEGALAKNIQYF TGTGCCAGCAGTGAAGGCGCTCTAGCCAAAAACATTCAGTACTTC
- TRBJ1-2 TRBV7-9 few CASSLDSFDGYTF TGTGCCAGCAGCTTAGACAGCTTTGATGGCTACACCTTC
TRBD2 TRBJ2-2 TRBV9 - CASSLGGGSSNTGELFF TGTGCCAGCAGCCTCGGGGGGGGCTCGTCGAACACCGGGGAGCTGTTTTTT
TRBD2 TRBJ2-1 TRBV5-1 - CASRWTSGSVNEQFF TGCGCCAGCAGGTGGACTAGCGGGAGTGTCAATGAGCAGTTCTTC
- TRBJ1-2 TRBV2 - CASTRDRRGYTF TGTGCCAGTACCCGGGATAGACGGGGCTACACCTTC
TRBD1 TRBJ1-2 TRBV2 - CASSSWSGGHGYTF TGTGCCAGCAGTTCCTGGTCAGGGGGGCATGGCTACACCTTC
TRBD1 TRBJ2-1 TRBV5-1 - CASSLAGTEGYNEQFF TGCGCCAGCAGCTTAGCCGGGACAGAGGGGTACAATGAGCAGTTCTTC
- TRBJ1-6 TRBV10-3 few CAIRQDTSPLHF TGTGCCATCAGGCAAGACACTTCACCCCTCCACTTT
TRBD2 TRBJ2-1 TRBV7-2 - CASSLMVLAGFGPNEQFF TGTGCCAGCAGCTTAATGGTCTTAGCGGGATTTGGCCCCAATGAGCAGTTCTTC
TRBD1 TRBJ1-5 TRBV5-1 - CASRIGTGNNQPQHF TGCGCCAGTCGGATTGGGACAGGGAACAATCAGCCCCAGCATTTT
- TRBJ1-6 TRBV5-1 - CASSLAGTPYSPLHF TGCGCCAGCAGCTTGGCCGGGACACCTTATTCACCCCTCCACTTT
- TRBJ1-2 TRBV6-1 - CASSESRTGGYTF TGTGCCAGCAGTGAATCCCGAACGGGGGGCTACACCTTC
TRBD1 TRBJ1-6 TRBV18 - CASSLGPPGQYNSPLHF TGTGCCAGCTCACTGGGACCCCCGGGACAGTATAATTCACCCCTCCACTTT
- TRBJ1-2 TRBV25-1 - CASGESYGYTF TGTGCCAGCGGAGAGTCCTATGGCTACACCTTC
- TRBJ1-1 TRBV3-1/TRBV3-2 - CASSRGAGEAFF TGTGCCAGCAGCCGTGGGGCTGGTGAAGCTTTCTTT
- TRBJ1-2 TRBV5-1 - CASSFGYDRSHGYTF TGCGCCAGCAGCTTCGGATACGACAGAAGCCATGGCTACACCTTC
- TRBJ1-2 TRBV27 - CASSPRQELYGYTF TGTGCCAGCAGTCCCCGACAGGAGCTCTATGGCTACACCTTC
- TRBJ2-6 TRBV30 - CASSSGANVLTF TGTGCCTCTAGCTCTGGGGCCAACGTCCTGACTTTC
TRBD1 TRBJ1-2 TRBV29-1 - CSPEGTGLYGYTF TGCAGCCCAGAGGGGACAGGGTTGTATGGCTACACCTTC
- TRBJ1-1 TRBV27 - CASGRGGRTEAFF TGTGCCAGCGGTAGGGGGGGCCGGACTGAAGCTTTCTTT
TRBD1 TRBJ1-2 TRBV2 - CASRWGTDYGYTF TGTGCCAGCAGATGGGGGACAGACTATGGCTACACCTTC
- TRBJ2-2 TRBV11-2 - CASRDKSNTGELFF TGTGCCAGCAGGGACAAGTCGAACACCGGGGAGCTGTTTTTT
- TRBJ2-7 TRBV5-1 - CASSLLQASYEQYF TGCGCCAGCAGCTTGCTACAGGCCTCCTACGAGCAGTACTTC
- TRBJ2-2 TRBV27 - CASSLSRKSAGELFF TGTGCCAGCAGTTTATCCCGTAAGAGCGCCGGGGAGCTGTTTTTT
- TRBJ1-4 TRBV7-9 - CASSPQGRGTNEKLFF TGTGCCAGCAGCCCGCAGGGGCGGGGGACTAATGAAAAACTGTTTTTT
- TRBJ2-7 TRBV18 - CASSPRQGPYEQYF TGTGCCAGCTCACCACGGCAGGGCCCCTACGAGCAGTACTTC
TRBD2 TRBJ2-2 TRBV7-2 - CASSLVSGGGTGELFF TGTGCCAGCAGCTTAGTCTCCGGGGGGGGCACCGGGGAGCTGTTTTTT
TRBD2 TRBJ2-2 TRBV4-3 - CASSQDLWGRGGELFF TGCGCCAGCAGCCAAGATCTCTGGGGGAGGGGCGGGGAGCTGTTTTTT
TRBD1 TRBJ1-2 TRBV3-1/TRBV3-2 - CASSLPTGVGGYTF TGTGCCAGCAGCCTCCCCACAGGGGTTGGCGGCTACACCTTC
TRBD2 TRBJ2-7 TRBV6-5 - CASSLAGPYEQYF TGTGCCAGCAGCTTAGCGGGACCCTACGAGCAGTACTTC
- TRBJ1-2 TRBV20-1 few CSATRPGGYTF TGCAGTGCTACCAGACCGGGTGGCTACACCTTC
- TRBJ2-7 TRBV2 once CASSVTADSYEQYF TGTGCCAGCAGTGTAACAGCTGACTCCTACGAGCAGTACTTC
- TRBJ1-3 TRBV18 few CASSRDTSGNTIYF TGTGCCAGCTCAAGGGACACTTCTGGAAACACCATATATTTT
TRBD2 TRBJ2-3 TRBV7-9 - CASSLGGTLGDTQYF TGTGCCAGCAGTCTGGGGGGGACTCTAGGAGATACGCAGTATTTT
- TRBJ2-2 TRBV6-5 - CASRGDTGELFF TGTGCCAGCAGAGGGGACACCGGGGAGCTGTTTTTT
- TRBJ1-6 TRBV4-2 once CASSQVAGTGSSSYNSPLHF TGTGCCAGCAGCCAAGTGGCGGGGACGGGATCCAGCTCCTATAATTCACCCCTCCACTTT
- TRBJ1-5 TRBV7-9 - CASSSYFSDQPQHF TGTGCCAGCAGCTCCTACTTCTCGGATCAGCCCCAGCATTTT
TRBD2 TRBJ2-7 TRBV5-6 - CASSRLAVYEQYF TGTGCCAGCAGCCGACTAGCGGTTTACGAGCAGTACTTC
TRBD1 TRBJ2-7 TRBV19 few CASSMGTGEVKYF TGTGCCAGTAGTATGGGGACAGGGGAAGTGAAGTACTTC
TRBD1 TRBJ1-2 TRBV4-1 - CASRRQGINYGYTF TGCGCCAGCAGGCGACAGGGTATTAACTATGGCTACACCTTC
- TRBJ2-5 TRBV6-5 - CASIVGGKETQYF TGTGCCAGCATCGTAGGCGGGAAAGAGACCCAGTACTTC
TRBD1 TRBJ2-7 TRBV11-2 - CASSFGTGKLGEQYF TGTGCCAGCAGCTTCGGGACAGGGAAATTGGGCGAGCAGTACTTC
- TRBJ2-7 TRBV5-6 few CASSLGRRGSYEQYF TGTGCCAGCAGCTTGGGTCGCAGGGGCTCCTACGAGCAGTACTTC
- TRBJ1-1 TRBV25-1 few CASTVQMNTEAFF TGTGCCAGCACCGTACAGATGAACACTGAAGCTTTCTTT
- TRBJ1-1 TRBV6-1 once CASSETAGTEAFF TGTGCCAGCAGTGAAACCGCCGGGACAGAAGCTTTCTTT
TRBD1 TRBJ2-7 TRBV10-3 - CAIKTGNHEQYF TGTGCCATAAAGACAGGGAATCACGAGCAGTACTTC
TRBD1 TRBJ2-1 TRBV6-5 - CASSYRGTGRINEQFF TGTGCCAGCAGTTACCGCGGGACAGGGCGTATCAATGAGCAGTTCTTC
- TRBJ2-2 TRBV5-1 - CASSLGQFTGELFF TGCGCCAGCAGCTTGGGACAGTTCACCGGGGAGCTGTTTTTT
TRBD2 TRBJ2-5 TRBV6-1 - CASSEPPASGSARRETQYF TGTGCCAGCAGTGAACCGCCGGCTAGCGGGAGTGCTCGGCGGGAGACCCAGTACTTC
- TRBJ1-4 TRBV6-5 - CASSYGQRNEKLFF TGTGCCAGCAGTTACGGACAGCGAAATGAAAAACTGTTTTTT
- TRBJ2-7 TRBV28 - CASSLLREQYF TGTGCCAGCAGTTTATTGCGCGAGCAGTACTTC
TRBD1 TRBJ1-6 TRBV19 - CASSLRTGSLKNSPLHF TGTGCCAGTAGCCTTCGGACAGGGTCCCTTAAAAATTCACCCCTCCACTTT